Below, 12 T cell receptor beta chains from the same sample are listed, as sequenced in a study of blood T cells in healthy people across ages. Then a second PCR, running roughly 7 to 11 cycles, was carried out with a sample-barcoded 5' primer and a J-beta primer mix. One entry per CDR3 protein, called by TCRdb with MiXCR from the 5' RACE reads. The table shows about 930,000 distinct CDR3 sequences, with 25% to 35% occurring only once. This sample was shared with a second study, whose subject was T cells of mothers and their children.

The sequenced sample was blood. The receptors come from a woman in her 40s in good health.

In the case of this clonotype: At one boundary the junction diverges from the germline segment, which might be a read error. The rearrangement uses TRBV10-3 and TRBJ2-7, with a possible D match to TRBD2 (6 bases). The CDR3 is made up of 17 amino acids. Germline V lookup: CDR1 ENHRY, CDR2 SYGVKD. CDR3: CVISEREDSYANYEQYF. In DNA form, the CDR3 reads TGCGTCATCAGTGAGAGGGAGGATTCTTACGCAAACTACGAGCAGTACTTC.

As concerns this clonotype: A much larger clone lies a single base off, so this may be a read error. The rearrangement links TRBV7-2 to TRBJ2-5, with D tentatively TRBD1 (5 bases). The germline V gene encodes CDR1 SGHTA and CDR2 FQGNSA. The CDR3 spans 14 residues. V was shortened by 7 bases and J by 13 bases, with 25 bases between the two germline ends. This chain's CDR3 is CASTLSRQLYERYF. DNA of the CDR3: TGTGCCAGCACCCTTTCCCGACAGTTATACGAGCGGTACTTC.

This chain uses TRBV2 with TRBJ1-1, with D possibly TRBD1 on 6 matching bases. Looked up from germline, CDR1 is SNHLY and CDR2 is FYNNEI. There are 15 residues in the CDR3. The V end lost 2 bases, the J end lost 6 bases, and 16 bases lay between the germline ends. The CDR3 is CASSESWTGGSEAFF. The CDR3 region has the DNA TGTGCCAGCAGTGAAAGCTGGACGGGGGGCTCTGAAGCTTTCTTT.

This clonotype was seen at least ten times. The CDR3 nucleotides read TGCAGCGTTGAGTCAGTTTCCTACGAGCAGTACTTC. Protein product: CSVESVSYEQYF. The V and J genes are TRBV29-1 and TRBJ2-7; D not certain. This CDR3 is 12 amino acids long. V lost 3 bases to trimming and J lost 1 base, with 7 bases between them. Looked up from germline, CDR1 is SQVTM and CDR2 is ANQGSEA.

This clonotype was seen only a few times. The V and J genes are TRBV5-1 and TRBJ2-3; 10 bases are shared with TRBD2. The CDR3 loop spans 17 amino acids. Trimming removed 0 bases from V and 3 bases from J; junction bases left unmatched: 7. The germline CDR1 and CDR2 sequences are SGHRS and YFSETQ. CDR3 amino acids: CASSLERGGLSTDTQYF. The CDR3 nucleotides read TGCGCCAGCAGCTTGGAGCGGGGGGGCCTTAGTACAGATACGCAGTATTTT.

The chain is built from TRBV7-2 and TRBJ1-3; a weak D match, TRBD1 (6 bases). Germline CDR1 is SGHTA and CDR2 is FQGNSA. CDR3 size: 15 residues. The ends were cut back, 1 base at V and 1 base at J, with 8 bases in the middle. The CDR3 region is CASSLERGSGNTIYF. The CDR3 DNA sequence: TGTGCCAGCAGCTTAGAGAGGGGGTCTGGAAACACCATATATTTT.

The chain couples TRBV3-1 to TRBJ2-7; D is ambiguous. Trimming took off 1 base at V and 3 bases at J, with 13 bases between the two ends. In germline, CDR1 is LGHDT, CDR2 YNNKEL (reference sequence). The CDR3 is made up of 15 amino acids. For the CDR3, the DNA is TGTGCCAGCAGCCAAGCCCGACATGGGTGCTACGAGCAGTACTTC. Translation gives CASSQARHGCYEQYF.

There are a few counts of this clonotype. Given a much more abundant clone one base away, this may be a read error. The V and J genes are TRBV29-1 and TRBJ2-1, with D perhaps TRBD1 (5 bases). Trimming took off 1 base at V and 8 bases at J, with 18 bases between the two ends. Germline V gene lookup returns CDR1 SQVTM and CDR2 ANQGSEA. The CDR3 is 15 residues long. The CDR3 sequence is CSVEGGGHQSDEQFF. CDR3 nucleotides: TGCAGCGTTGAAGGGGGCGGACACCAGAGCGATGAGCAGTTCTTC.

The chain is built from TRBV7-2 and TRBJ2-7; 7 bases are a match to TRBD2. This CDR3 comprises 15 residues. The V segment lost 10 bases and the J segment 0 bases; nucleotides outside the gene matches: 12. The germline CDR1 and CDR2 sequences are SGHTA and FQGNSA. The CDR3 is CATQWLAGDSYEQYF. CDR3 bases: TGTGCCACACAATGGCTGGCGGGGGACTCCTACGAGCAGTACTTC.

CDR3 in amino acids: CASSLEGTGYAFF. DNA for the CDR3: TGTGCCAGCAGCTTAGAAGGGACAGGGTACGCTTTCTTT. The gene calls are TRBV7-2 and TRBJ1-1; 9 positions agree with TRBD1. CDR1 SGHTA and CDR2 FQGNSA come from the germline V gene. The CDR3 runs 13 residues. V dropped 1 base and J dropped 11; count of bases not matched to a gene: 5.

The V and J genes are TRBV30 and TRBJ2-7, with D perhaps TRBD1 (5 bases). The ends were cut back, 2 bases at V and 3 bases at J, with 8 bases in the middle. Looked up from germline, CDR1 is GTSNPN and CDR2 is SVGIG (reference sequence). This CDR3 region has 12 residues. The CDR3 sequence: CAWSQGSYEQYF. As DNA, the CDR3 is TGTGCCTGGAGTCAGGGTAGCTACGAGCAGTACTTC. Combining the CDR3 with reference TRBV30 and TRBJ2-7 gives the whole variable domain SQTIHQWPATLVQPVGSPLSLECTVEGTSNPNLYWYRQAAGRGLQLLFYSVGIGQISSEVPQNLSASRPQDRQFILSSKKLLLSDSGFYLCAWSQGSYEQYFGPGTRLTVT.

This clonotype was observed a few times. This rearrangement joins TRBV28 to TRBJ1-1, with 8 nucleotides matching TRBD1. Germline loops: CDR1 MDHEN, CDR2 SYDVKM. This CDR3 spans 13 amino acids. V was pared by 3 bases and J by 9 bases, with 6 bases of the junction left unmatched. The CDR3 loop reads CASSLTGAGKAFF. The CDR3 region has the DNA TGTGCCAGCAGTTTGACAGGGGCCGGAAAAGCTTTCTTT. The full variable domain, in which reference TRBV28 and TRBJ1-1 provide the parts outside the CDR3, is DVKVTQSSRYLVKRTGEKVFLECVQDMDHENMFWYRQDPGLGLRLIYFSYDVKMKEKGDIPEGYSVSREKKERFSLILESASTNQTSMYLCASSLTGAGKAFFGQGTRLTVV.